Detailed here is one T cell receptor beta chain. Germline V lookup: CDR1 SEHNR, CDR2 FQNEAQ (reference sequence). This CDR3 has 14 residues. Trimming stripped 0 bases from V and 3 bases from J, with 9 bases between. Stated time point: pre-reinfection, 55 to 20 weeks before reinfection detection. Sorted cells were sequenced directly ex vivo without any in vitro expansion. A couple of donors provided sorted CD3+ CD8+ CD45RO- naive CD8 T cells at all three reinfection time points. The repertoire was sequenced with immunoSEQ multiplex PCR; TCRdb's copy has only in-frame clones and lacks some. The sample contains about 50,000 clones, around 92% of which appear only once. The sample comes from a study of memory CD8 T cells in hepatitis C reinfection. Study as a whole: After reinfection, two primary-infection resolvers became chronically infected.

This chain joins TRBV7-9 and TRBJ2-7; TRBD1 might be the D (6 bases). The sample taken for sequencing was naive CD8+ T cells sorted from blood. This sequence was found in a man aged 18-30 years with hepatitis C virus infection. The CDR3: CASSLANRDYEQYF. CDR3 bases: TGTGCCAGCAGCTTAGCGAACAGGGACTACGAGCAGTACTTC.